The text below deals with one TCR beta chain. Germline CDR1 reads SNHLY; CDR2 reads FYNNEI. Between the trimmed V and J ends, which lost 1 base and 2 bases, there was a span of 11 bases. This CDR3 contains 15 residues. The record originates from a study of shared clonotypes between healthy human individuals. Replicate PCRs run on unsorted PBMC used around 330 ng DNA, which was approximately 29,000 T cell genomes. Profiling relied on immunoSEQ multiplex PCR, and the TCRdb table lists in-frame clones only, not all of them. The data show 450,000 to 650,000 clones, with just over 75% seen just once and about 12% held by the top ten.

The chain joins TRBV2 to TRBJ2-5; D is undetermined. The sequence was obtained from a woman in her 40s in good health. Some clones in this sample may be carry-over from other donors' samples. Sequenced input: PBMCs. The CDR3 DNA is TGTGCCAGCAGTGAAGGTGGGGTGGCTCAAGAGACCCAGTACTTC. Amino acid sequence: CASSEGGVAQETQYF. The variable domain in full, completed from reference TRBV2 and TRBJ2-5, reads EPEVTQTPSHQVTQMGQEVILRCVPISNHLYFYWYRQILGQKVEFLVSFYNNEISEKSEIFDDQFSVERPDGSNFTLKIRSTKLEDSAMYFCASSEGGVAQETQYFGPGTRLLVL.